The 5 T cell receptor beta chains given below trace back to one sample, sequenced in a study of blood T cells in healthy people across ages. For the second PCR, which ran for about 6 to 12 cycles, a sample-barcoded 5' primer and a J-beta primer mix were used. One entry per CDR3 protein, called by TCRdb with MiXCR from the 5' RACE reads. This table holds under 1,000,000 distinct CDR3 sequences, 35% to 40% found once. The material sequenced was blood. Receptors were obtained from a young man in good health.

The CDR3 sequence: CASSFRRDEGYEQYF. CDR3 nucleotides: TGTGCCAGCAGTTTCCGCCGGGACGAGGGCTACGAGCAGTACTTC. The chain uses TRBV6-2 or TRBV6-3 and TRBJ2-7; D may be TRBD1 or TRBD2 (5 bases each). Trimming shortened V by 4 bases and J by 3 bases, and 16 bases separated the two germline ends. This CDR3 is built from 15 residues. Germline-derived CDR1 and CDR2 are MNHEY and SVGEGT.

This clonotype has more than one count but fewer than ten. This rearrangement joins TRBV2 to TRBJ2-7; D unresolved. The V gene lost 5 bases and the J gene lost 0 bases, with 11 bases spanning the gap. Germline CDR1 SNHLY, CDR2 FYNNEI. The CDR3 covers 14 residues. CDR3 amino acids: CASSRAESSYEQYF. CDR3 DNA: TGTGCCAGCAGTAGGGCGGAGAGCTCCTACGAGCAGTACTTC.

CDR3 bases: TGTGCCAGCAGGTTCCAGGGCTCGAACACTGAAGCTTTCTTT. Encoded protein: CASRFQGSNTEAFF. The chain uses TRBV6-6 and TRBJ1-1, with D possibly TRBD1 on 5 matching bases. Germline CDR1 MNHNY, CDR2 SVGAGI (reference sequence). Trimming pared 6 bases from V and 1 base from J, leaving 12 bases between. This CDR3 region has 14 residues.

V and J are TRBV12-3 or TRBV12-4 and TRBJ2-3; TRBD1 matches 7 bases. The CDR3 contains 15 residues. Unmatched junction bases numbered 12, after V lost 8 bases and J lost 4 bases. The CDR3 DNA reads as TGTGCCAGCTCCTACAGGGGTGGGGGCTCAGATACGCAGTATTTT. Translation: CASSYRGGGSDTQYF.

The chain links TRBV7-2 to TRBJ1-4, with D uncertain. This CDR3 contains 16 residues. Trimming pared 5 bases from V and 4 bases from J, leaving 17 bases between. Germline CDR1 reads SGHTA; CDR2 reads FQGNSA. CDR3 DNA sequence: TGTGCCAGCAGCCCCACCCGAGGCGGTCTTAATGAAAAACTGTTTTTT. Residues: CASSPTRGGLNEKLFF.